This TCR beta chain was documented in a study of control samples from healthy donors and cancer patients. The germline V gene encodes CDR1 SGHDT and CDR2 YYEEEE. The CDR3 sequence is 16 residues long. Trimming stripped 4 bases from V and 2 bases from J, with 19 bases between. The protocol was immunoSEQ multiplex PCR, while the TCRdb copy is restricted to in-frame clones and leaves out a portion. Of about 160,000 clones in the sample, about 95% were seen once. The sequence derives from a man aged 55 to 70 with colorectal cancer. The specimen sequenced was PBMCs. The chain recombines TRBV5-6 with TRBJ2-7, with TRBD2 as a possible D gene (5 bases). The CDR3 loop is CASSAPGLLRAYEQYF. CDR3 DNA: TGTGCCAGCAGCGCCCCTGGACTTCTAAGGGCCTACGAGCAGTACTTC.